In its sample, the clone carrying this T cell receptor beta chain was seen a few times. Its specificity is not known. This sample stems from a study of shared clonotypes between healthy human individuals. Study-level information: A couple of women and a few men aged 18 to 49 made up the donors. The study, taken as a whole, reports: The rarefaction results pointed to incomplete sorted-subset sequencing despite large depth. Non-shared clonotypes showed lower generation probabilities than clonotypes common to all four donors.

Selected positively for CCR7 and CD45RO-negative, naive CD8 cells excluded terminally differentiated effector memory CD45RA+ cells. For every subset, genomic DNA was evenly distributed across several immunoSEQ plates. Repertoires were generated with immunoSEQ multiplex PCR, while TCRdb's copy carries only in-frame clones and drops some. The table has approximately 2,000,000 clones, just over 90% seen once; the top ten hold 1.5% to 2%. The CDR3 length is 15 residues. CDR1 SGDLS and CDR2 YYNGEE come from the germline V gene. Trimming cost V 0 bases and J 5 bases, with 11 bases left between them. The clonotype originates from a man aged 18 to 29 in good health. Some clones in this sample may be carry-over from other donors' samples. The rearrangement uses TRBV9 and TRBJ1-4; D is uncertain. The sequenced sample consisted of naive CD8+ T cells from PBMCs. CDR3 residues: CASSVAGRPNEKLFF. CDR3 nucleotide sequence: TGTGCCAGCAGCGTAGCGGGCAGACCAAATGAAAAACTGTTTTTT.